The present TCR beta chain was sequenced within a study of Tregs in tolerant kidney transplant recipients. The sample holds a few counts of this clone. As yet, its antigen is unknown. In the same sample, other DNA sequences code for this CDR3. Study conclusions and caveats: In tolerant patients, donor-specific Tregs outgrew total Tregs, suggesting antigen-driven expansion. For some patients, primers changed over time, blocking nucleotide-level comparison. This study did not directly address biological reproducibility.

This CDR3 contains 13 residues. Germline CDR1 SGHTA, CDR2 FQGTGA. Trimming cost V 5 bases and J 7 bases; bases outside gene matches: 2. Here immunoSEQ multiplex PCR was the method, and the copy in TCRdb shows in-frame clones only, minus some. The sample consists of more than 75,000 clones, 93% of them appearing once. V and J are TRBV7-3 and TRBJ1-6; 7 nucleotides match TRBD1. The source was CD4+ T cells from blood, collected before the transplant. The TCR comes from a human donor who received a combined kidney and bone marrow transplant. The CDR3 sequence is CASSRDRNSPLHF. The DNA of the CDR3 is TGTGCCAGCAGCAGGGACAGAAATTCACCCCTCCACTTT.